This TCR beta chain was observed in a study of T cells after yellow fever vaccination. Findings and caveats of the study: Just a small share of clonotypes turned up in the CD4 compartment as well as the CD8 compartment. Weaker in magnitude, the secondary response showed a faster peak on day 5 versus 15. Most clones from primary vaccination resurfaced after the booster (roughly 96% CD4, over 85% CD8).

A word on this clonotype: What it recognizes is unknown.

TCRdb re-called the 5' RACE reads through MiXCR, storing one row per CDR3 protein. The profile covers hundreds of thousands of distinct CDR3 sequences, with around 4% appearing a single time and 20% to 30% taken by the ten largest. Germline V gene lookup returns CDR1 SGHRS and CDR2 YFSETQ. V was trimmed by 4 bases and J by 2 bases, leaving 13 bases between them. This CDR3 region has 15 residues. V gene TRBV5-1 combines with J gene TRBJ2-1; TRBD2 is a possible D gene (5 bases). Sequenced here: PBMCs, sampled on the day of the yellow fever booster vaccination. This clonotype originated in a man aged 18 to 29 who received the YFV17D yellow fever vaccine. DNA for the CDR3: TGCGCCAGCAGCCGGGGTGGTGCTACCTACAATGAGCAGTTCTTC. Translation gives CASSRGGATYNEQFF. The variable domain in full, completed from reference TRBV5-1 and TRBJ2-1, reads KAGVTQTPRYLIKTRGQQVTLSCSPISGHRSVSWYQQTPGQGLQFLFEYFSETQRNKGNFPGRFSGRQFSNSRSEMNVSTLELGDSALYLCASSRGGATYNEQFFGPGTRLTVL.